What follows describes a single T cell receptor beta chain. This sample was included in a study of blood T cell repertoires in COVID-19. Turning to the study itself: Donors in the United States, Italy and Spain gave samples during acute or convalescent COVID-19. In each case, the material was cDNA or gDNA derived from T cells, B-cell-depleted T cells, or PBMCs.

Per the original methods: Reference gene primer amplification gave nucleated cell count estimates. Some clones are missing from TCRdb's copy, which holds only in-frame ones; the method was immunoSEQ multiplex PCR. V, J and clone size reflect that table, while D and trimming were determined from the DNA. The table shows about 190,000 clones, with roughly 90% occurring only once. The CDR3 totals 14 residues. CDR1 MNHEY and CDR2 SMNVEV come from the germline V gene (reference sequence). V dropped 7 bases and J dropped 6 bases, with 19 bases sitting between them. Sequencing input: peripheral blood. The clonotype was recovered from a man aged 35 to 55 with acute or convalescent COVID-19. The V and J genes are TRBV27 and TRBJ2-7, with D possibly matching TRBD2 (6 bases). CDR3: CASMLAWVEGEQYF. CDR3 DNA: TGTGCCAGCATGCTAGCGTGGGTGGAGGGCGAGCAGTACTTC.